This T cell receptor beta chain was recorded in a study of T-cell memory formation after mild COVID-19. On the study more broadly: Across donors, TCR clusters were largely donor specific.

V shed 5 bases and J 3 bases; nucleotides not matched to a gene: 18. The V gene's germline CDR1 is SQVTM and CDR2 ANQGSEA. The CDR3 runs to 18 residues. Each CDR3 protein is one row after TCRdb ran MiXCR on the 5' RACE reads. The repertoire has roughly 350,000 distinct CDR3 sequences, under 25% of them found once; the top ten carry approximately 13%. The receptor was derived from an adult woman who had mild COVID-19 (a few samples of this study predate the infection). Cell type and time point are not known. The sample taken for sequencing was PBMCs or a T cell subset sorted from them (not recorded which). The chain links TRBV29-1 to TRBJ2-2; TRBD1 matches 7 bases. This chain's CDR3 is CSVSTGPETLADTGELFF. DNA for the CDR3: TGCAGCGTTTCGACAGGGCCCGAAACCTTGGCTGACACCGGGGAGCTGTTTTTT.